The rows below give T cell receptor beta chains drawn from one sample of a study of cytomegalovirus exposure and HLA in healthy donors. Sequenced by immunoSEQ multiplex PCR; TCRdb stores in-frame clones only, minus some. The sample includes about 120,000 clones, 65% to 80% of them seen just once. The sequenced sample consisted of PBMCs. The origin of the receptors is a female donor in good health and CMV-seronegative. Both conserved end residues are part of each CDR3. The order of the fields is D gene, clone size, V gene, J gene, CDR3 DNA, CDR3 protein. The D gene is left open where the match is weak. Clone size, where shown, is once, few, many, or a class for clones that have expanded.

>NA|few|TRBV9|TRBJ2-5
TGTGCCAGCAGCGCCCAGACTGGGGGGCAAGAGACCCAGTACTTC
CASSAQTGGQETQYF
>NA|NA|TRBV7-2|TRBJ1-1
TGTGCCAGCAGCTTAGAAGAGCTCACTGAAGCTTTCTTT
CASSLEELTEAFF
>TRBD2|NA|TRBV4-3|TRBJ2-5
TGCGCCAGCAGCCAAGATTTGAACGGGGGGGTCCAGTACTTC
CASSQDLNGGVQYF
>NA|NA|TRBV5-4|TRBJ1-1
TGTGCCAGCAGCTCGTCTTATACTGAAGCTTTCTTT
CASSSSYTEAFF
>NA|NA|TRBV30|TRBJ1-1
TGTGCCTGGAGCGCTGGGGGCTACAGTGAAGCTTTCTTT
CAWSAGGYSEAFF
>NA|NA|TRBV28|TRBJ1-4
TGTGCCAGCAGTTTGGTGGGGACACTGGATGAAAAACTGTTTTTT
CASSLVGTLDEKLFF
>NA|NA|TRBV4-2|TRBJ1-3
TGTGCCAGCAGCCAAGAACAGGTGCCCGGAAACACCATATATTTT
CASSQEQVPGNTIYF
>TRBD2|NA|TRBV19|TRBJ2-5
TGTGCCAGTAGTTTATCCCCGGGGGGGCCACGAGAGACCCAGTACTTC
CASSLSPGGPRETQYF
>NA|NA|TRBV7-7|TRBJ2-1
TGTGCTAGCAGCTTTTCCTTTAACAATGAGCAGTTCTTC
CASSFSFNNEQFF
>NA|NA|TRBV2|TRBJ2-5
TGTGCCAGCTCTACCTCTTCCGGGGGGCCCCACCAAGAGACCCAGTACTTC
CASSTSSGGPHQETQYF
>NA|NA|TRBV9|TRBJ1-2
TGTGCCAGCAGCAAACCAGGGGACTATGGCTACACCTTC
CASSKPGDYGYTF
>NA|NA|TRBV5-1|TRBJ1-1
TGCGCCAGCAGCTTGGCGCGAACTGAAGCTTTCTTT
CASSLARTEAFF
>TRBD2|NA|TRBV7-8|TRBJ2-7
TGTGCCAGCAGCCCAACTTTTGGGGACTACCAGCAGTACTTC
CASSPTFGDYQQYF
>NA|few|TRBV7-2|TRBJ2-7
TGTGCCAGCAGCTTCGGCGGGCGATACGAGCAGTACTTC
CASSFGGRYEQYF
>NA|NA|TRBV7-2|TRBJ2-2
TGTGCCAGCAGCGCGTCCGGGACTTCCACCGGGGAGCTGTTTTTT
CASSASGTSTGELFF
>TRBD2|NA|TRBV7-8|TRBJ2-1
TGTGCCAGCAGCTCCGACGGGATAGCGGGGAGCTCCTACAATGAGCAGTTCTTC
CASSSDGIAGSSYNEQFF
>NA|few|TRBV5-5|TRBJ1-1
TGTGCCAGCAGCTTTTCTCCCGTCACGGTGAACACTGAAGCTTTCTTT
CASSFSPVTVNTEAFF
>TRBD1|NA|TRBV2|TRBJ1-2
TGTGCCAGCAGGGCAGACAGGGTTCCCAACTATGGCTACACCTTC
CASRADRVPNYGYTF
>NA|NA|TRBV9|TRBJ2-7
TGTGCCAGCAGCGTAGGACGGAGATCCTACGAGCAGTACTTC
CASSVGRRSYEQYF
>TRBD1|NA|TRBV2|TRBJ1-1
TGTGCCAGCAGCGGACAGGGGGGAGGGAAAGCTTTCTTT
CASSGQGGGKAFF
>NA|NA|TRBV28|TRBJ1-1
TGTGCCAGCAGTTTACCAGGGTTGACTGAAGCTTTCTTT
CASSLPGLTEAFF
>TRBD2|NA|TRBV27|TRBJ2-2
TGTGCCAGCGGACTAGCGGGGGACTTCTCCGGGGAGCTGTTTTTT
CASGLAGDFSGELFF
>NA|NA|TRBV7-8|TRBJ1-5
TGTGCCACCGCCTTTACATCTTTGAGCAATCAGCCCCAGCATTTT
CATAFTSLSNQPQHF
>NA|NA|TRBV15|TRBJ2-7
TGTGCCACCAGCAGAGCATGGGGGCCGTCGGTCGAGCAGTACTTC
CATSRAWGPSVEQYF
>NA|NA|TRBV7-6|TRBJ1-2
TGTGCCAGCAGCCAAAACTCCCGAGTGTATACAGGGAACGCGAGCTATGGCTACACCTTC
CASSQNSRVYTGNASYGYTF
>NA|NA|TRBV11-2|TRBJ2-7
TGTGCCAGCAGTTCCTCCCTAATCGAGCAGTACTTC
CASSSSLIEQYF
>NA|few|TRBV4-1|TRBJ2-1
TGCGCCAGCAGCCAAGAGGACACTTACAATGAGCAGTTCTTC
CASSQEDTYNEQFF
>NA|NA|TRBV5-6|TRBJ1-2
TGTGCCAGCAGCTTGGGCCTAACCGGGATAGGCTACACCTTC
CASSLGLTGIGYTF
>NA|NA|TRBV19|TRBJ2-1
TGTGCCAGTAGTATAAGTTTCCTAGCGACAGATGAGCAGTTCTTC
CASSISFLATDEQFF
>NA|NA|TRBV7-9|TRBJ1-3
TGTGCCAGCAGCCTAGCTCTCTCTGGAAACACCATATATTTT
CASSLALSGNTIYF
>TRBD1|NA|TRBV7-9|TRBJ2-5
TGTGCCAGCAGCTTAGGGCCCGGGACAGGGACCCAAGAGACCCAGTACTTC
CASSLGPGTGTQETQYF
>NA|medium-sized|TRBV6-4|TRBJ1-6
TGTGCCAGCAGTGACTCGACAAATTCACCCCTCCACTTT
CASSDSTNSPLHF
>NA|medium-sized|TRBV6-1|TRBJ1-2
TGTGCCAGCAGTGAAGGGCCGGGGGAAGGCTATGGCTACACCTTC
CASSEGPGEGYGYTF
>TRBD1|NA|TRBV6-5|TRBJ2-7
TGTGCCAGCAGCCCGCCGACAGGGGTGGGGTACGAGCAGTACTTC
CASSPPTGVGYEQYF
>NA|NA|TRBV7-9|TRBJ2-7
TGTGCCAGCAGCCACCCTCAGGGTTACGAGCAGTACTTC
CASSHPQGYEQYF
>TRBD1|NA|TRBV6-4|TRBJ1-1
TGTGCCAGCAGAAATACAGGGGGGGGGACTGAAGCTTTCTTT
CASRNTGGGTEAFF
>NA|NA|TRBV4-2|TRBJ1-3
TGTGCCAGCAGCCAGCAGGGCTCTGGAAACACCATATATTTT
CASSQQGSGNTIYF
>TRBD2|NA|TRBV27|TRBJ2-3
TGTGCCAGCAGTTCACTTAGCGGGGGGGCTAGTACGCAGTATTTT
CASSSLSGGASTQYF
>NA|once|TRBV5-1|TRBJ2-7
TGCGCCAGCAGCTTGGGGCCAGGGTCGAGCTACGAGCAGTACTTC
CASSLGPGSSYEQYF
>TRBD2|NA|TRBV10-3|TRBJ2-5
TGTGCCATCAGTGAGGGGCTAGCGGGGGGGCAAGGCGAGACCCAGTACTTC
CAISEGLAGGQGETQYF
>NA|NA|TRBV9|TRBJ2-3
TGTGCCAGCAGCGTAGAAGGCGGGGCGAGCACAGATACGCAGTATTTT
CASSVEGGASTDTQYF
>TRBD1|NA|TRBV5-1|TRBJ2-5
TGCGCCAGCAGCTTGGGACAGGGGTCTCAAGAGACCCAGTACTTC
CASSLGQGSQETQYF
>TRBD2|NA|TRBV9|TRBJ2-1
TGTGCCAGCACCGCCATGGGGACTAGCGGGCTGAATGAGCAGTTCTTC
CASTAMGTSGLNEQFF
>NA|NA|TRBV30|TRBJ1-3
TGTGCCTGGAGTGTGCCTCAGGGCGTATGGAGCACCATATATTTT
CAWSVPQGVWSTIYF
>NA|NA|TRBV7-9|TRBJ1-6
TGTGCCAGCAGCTTAGGAGCAAGGACAGCCATTTCACCCCTCCACTTT
CASSLGARTAISPLHF
>TRBD1|NA|TRBV7-8|TRBJ1-6
TGTGCCAGCAGCTTAGGGACAGGAAATTCACCCCTCCACTTT
CASSLGTGNSPLHF
>NA|NA|TRBV5-5|TRBJ2-3
TGTGCCAGCAGCTTGGGGTACGATCTAGCAGATACGCAGTATTTT
CASSLGYDLADTQYF
>TRBD2|NA|TRBV7-9|TRBJ2-1
TGTGCCAGCAATCCAGAGCGGGGGGAATGGATTGAGCAGTTCTTC
CASNPERGEWIEQFF
>TRBD2|NA|TRBV5-6|TRBJ2-5
TGTGCCAGCAGCAGGACTAGCGGGGGGCAAGCGACCCAGTACTTC
CASSRTSGGQATQYF
>NA|NA|TRBV5-4|TRBJ1-4
TGTGCCAGCAGCTCGATCGGAGTCGAAGAAAAACTGTTTTTT
CASSSIGVEEKLFF
>NA|NA|TRBV4-1|TRBJ2-3
TGCGCCAGCAGCCGGCAGGGATCAGATACGCAGTATTTT
CASSRQGSDTQYF
>TRBD2|NA|TRBV10-2|TRBJ2-2
TGCGCCAGCAGGGGACTAGCGGGGGAGAACACCGGGGAGCTGTTTTTT
CASRGLAGENTGELFF
>NA|NA|TRBV6-1|TRBJ1-2
TGTGCCAGCAGTGAAAGTATGATGGGGCTTTCCGCCCTCTTC
CASSESMMGLSALF